This T cell receptor (beta chain) was documented in a study of OX40 agonist ivuxolimab in advanced cancers. Study background: The study treated patients with ivuxolimab, an agonistic anti-OX40 (CD134) antibody.

This table comes from immunoSEQ multiplex PCR, and its TCRdb copy is limited to in-frame clones, with some not included. The table includes tens of thousands of clones, 65% to 85% detected once. This sequence was found in an adult with an advanced solid tumor such as melanoma, head and neck, liver or kidney cancer. The sequencing used CD4+ or CD8+ T cells sorted from blood, collected in a trial of the OX40 agonist ivuxolimab.

The CDR3 spells CASSSAAGGAKNIQYF. Here the CDR3 DNA reads TGCGCCAGCAGCTCGGCCGCAGGTGGGGCTAAAAACATTCAGTACTTC. The chain couples TRBV5-1 to TRBJ2-4; tentatively, D is TRBD1 (5 bases). The CDR3 extends over 16 amino acids. From germline, CDR1 is SGHRS and CDR2 YFSETQ. The V end lost 3 bases, the J end lost 4 bases, and 17 bases lay between the germline ends. The full variable domain, rest sourced from reference TRBV5-1 and TRBJ2-4, is KAGVTQTPRYLIKTRGQQVTLSCSPISGHRSVSWYQQTPGQGLQFLFEYFSETQRNKGNFPGRFSGRQFSNSRSEMNVSTLELGDSALYLCASSSAAGGAKNIQYFGAGTRLSVL.